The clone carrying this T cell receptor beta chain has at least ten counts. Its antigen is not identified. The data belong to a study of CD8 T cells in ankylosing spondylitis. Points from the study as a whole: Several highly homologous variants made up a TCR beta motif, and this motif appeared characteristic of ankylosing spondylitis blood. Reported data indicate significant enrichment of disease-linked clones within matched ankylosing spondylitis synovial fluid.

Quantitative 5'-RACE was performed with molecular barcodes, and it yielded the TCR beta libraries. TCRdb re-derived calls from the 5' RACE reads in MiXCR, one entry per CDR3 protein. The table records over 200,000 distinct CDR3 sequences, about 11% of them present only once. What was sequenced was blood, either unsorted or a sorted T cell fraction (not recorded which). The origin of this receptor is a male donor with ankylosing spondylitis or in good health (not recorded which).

The CDR3: CASSPIAGPYNEQFF. The CDR3 DNA reads TGTGCCAGCAGCCCTATAGCGGGGCCCTACAATGAGCAGTTCTTC. The chain recombines TRBV7-6 with TRBJ2-1, with 8 bases aligning to TRBD2. Per germline, CDR1 SGHVS and CDR2 FNYEAQ. V lost 5 bases to trimming and J lost 2 bases; unmatched junction nucleotides: 5. The length of the CDR3 is 15 residues.